This is a list of T cell receptor beta chains from one sample in a study of cytomegalovirus exposure and HLA in healthy donors. Using immunoSEQ multiplex PCR, the repertoire was profiled, and TCRdb retains in-frame clones only, with some absent. In the table there are roughly 120,000 clones, more than 70% of which are singletons. Specimen: PBMCs. The receptor source for this set is a woman between 25 and 40 years old in good health and CMV-seronegative. Each CDR3 is given with its conserved first and last residue. A D gene is named only where the DNA matches it firmly. A row's size may be missing; if present it is once, few, many or a size class.

V gene,clone size,D gene,J gene,CDR3 DNA,CDR3 protein
TRBV29-1,once,NA,TRBJ1-2,TGCAGCGTTACGGACAGCCGCGGCTACACCTTC,CSVTDSRGYTF
TRBV7-9,NA,NA,TRBJ2-1,TGTGCCCTCGGGACAAACCCCTACAATGAGCAGTTCTTC,CALGTNPYNEQFF
TRBV6-4,NA,NA,TRBJ1-1,TGTGCCAGCAGTGCCAAACAGGGAAGCACTGAAGCTTTCTTT,CASSAKQGSTEAFF
TRBV19,NA,NA,TRBJ1-3,TGTGCCAGTAGTAACATTCAGCGGACTGGAAACACCATATATTTT,CASSNIQRTGNTIYF
TRBV28,NA,NA,TRBJ1-1,TGTGCCAGCAGTTTGAGGATGACTGAAGCTTTCTTT,CASSLRMTEAFF
TRBV9,NA,TRBD1,TRBJ2-3,TGTGCCAGCAGCCCACGGACAGGGGAGCACACAGATACGCAGTATTTT,CASSPRTGEHTDTQYF
TRBV19,NA,NA,TRBJ1-5,TGTGCCAGTAGTGTCCTAGGGGCCCAGCATTTT,CASSVLGAQHF
TRBV30,NA,NA,TRBJ1-5,TGTGCCTGGAGTGAGGGGCGGCAGCCCCAGCATTTT,CAWSEGRQPQHF
TRBV9,NA,NA,TRBJ2-6,TGTGCCAGCAGCCCATCTGGGGCCAACGTCCTGACTTTC,CASSPSGANVLTF
TRBV19,NA,TRBD2,TRBJ2-1,TGTGCCAGTAGTATTGAGGGACTAGCGGGGTTCAATGAGCAGTTCTTC,CASSIEGLAGFNEQFF
TRBV7-2,NA,NA,TRBJ1-2,TGTGCCAGCAGCTTAGAGGGCAGGGTCTATGGCTACACCTTC,CASSLEGRVYGYTF
TRBV7-2,NA,TRBD2,TRBJ2-1,TGTGCCAGCAGCTTCGGACTAGCCCACGGCGTCTTC,CASSFGLAHGVF
TRBV10-2,NA,TRBD1,TRBJ1-1,TGCGCCAGCACCAGGACAGGAGAATATGAAGCTTTCTTT,CASTRTGEYEAFF
TRBV18,NA,NA,TRBJ1-5,TGTGCCAGCTCACTCCGGGACATCACTCATAGCAATCAGCCCCAGCATTTT,CASSLRDITHSNQPQHF
TRBV27,NA,NA,TRBJ1-5,TGTGCCAGCAGTTTTCGACGGACGGGGAGTAATCAGCCCCAGCATTTT,CASSFRRTGSNQPQHF
TRBV5-1,NA,TRBD1,TRBJ1-2,TGCGCCAGCAGTTACGGGACAGGGGAATACGGCTACACCTTC,CASSYGTGEYGYTF
TRBV9,NA,TRBD1,TRBJ1-1,TGTGCCAGCAGCGTCGGACAGGGGTCGAACACTGAAGCTTTCTTT,CASSVGQGSNTEAFF
TRBV7-2,NA,NA,TRBJ2-2,TGTGCCAGCAGCTTAGGTCGGAGAAACACCGGGGAGCTGTTTTTT,CASSLGRRNTGELFF
TRBV7-9,NA,TRBD1,TRBJ2-7,TGTGCCAGCAGCTTAGCCGGGACAGGATCCTACGAGCAGTACTTC,CASSLAGTGSYEQYF
TRBV4-1,NA,NA,TRBJ1-1,TGCGCCAGCAGCCGTCCGGGACAAACCACTGGGGCTTTCTTT,CASSRPGQTTGAFF
TRBV27,once,NA,TRBJ1-4,TGTGCCAGCAGTTTAGTGGCCGCAACTAATGAAAAACTGTTTTTT,CASSLVAATNEKLFF
TRBV14,NA,TRBD1,TRBJ2-7,TGTGCCAGCAGCCCAACCGGGACAGGGGGCTCGGACGAGCAGTACTTC,CASSPTGTGGSDEQYF
TRBV7-2,once,TRBD1,TRBJ2-1,TGTGCCAGCAGCCCAGTGGCGGGACAGGGATCCTACAATGAGCAGTTCTTC,CASSPVAGQGSYNEQFF
TRBV9,once,NA,TRBJ1-1,TGTGCCAGCAGCCCCGTGGGGGGAAACACTGAAGCTTTCTTT,CASSPVGGNTEAFF
TRBV5-1,NA,NA,TRBJ1-2,TGCGCCAGCAGCTTGACGACAGAATTAACCAGAGGTGGCTACACCTTC,CASSLTTELTRGGYTF
TRBV13,NA,NA,TRBJ1-1,TGTGCCAGCAGCATTCGCAGTGGTGAAGCTTTCTTT,CASSIRSGEAFF
TRBV7-9,NA,TRBD2,TRBJ2-3,TGTGCCAGCAGCTCAAGCGGGGGGCACACAGATACGCAGTATTTT,CASSSSGGHTDTQYF
TRBV6-6,NA,NA,TRBJ2-5,TGTGCCAGCAGTTACGGGCAGGGAGAGACCCAGTACTTC,CASSYGQGETQYF
TRBV28,NA,NA,TRBJ1-2,TGTGCCAGCCGTCCCGGGGTCCATAACTATGGCTACACCTTC,CASRPGVHNYGYTF
TRBV4-3,many,NA,TRBJ2-7,TGCGCCAGCAGCCAAGACCTGTCCAGGTCTCTCTACGAGCAGTACTTC,CASSQDLSRSLYEQYF
TRBV6-4,NA,TRBD1,TRBJ1-3,TGTGCCAGCAGTGACTCCCCTACTCGACAGGGCCGGCCCTCTGGAAACACCATATATTTT,CASSDSPTRQGRPSGNTIYF
TRBV7-8,once,TRBD1,TRBJ2-2,TGTGCCAGCAGCTTAAGAGAGACCGGGACAGGGCTCACCGGGGAGCTGTTTTTT,CASSLRETGTGLTGELFF
TRBV6-6,NA,TRBD2,TRBJ2-1,TGTGCCAGCAGTATAGCGGGGGGCACGTACAATGAGCAGTTCTTC,CASSIAGGTYNEQFF
TRBV7-2,NA,NA,TRBJ2-2,TGTGCCAGCAGAAACCCAGGGGGCGCGGGGGCCGGGGAGCTGTTTTTT,CASRNPGGAGAGELFF
TRBV13,few,TRBD2,TRBJ2-1,TGTGCCAGCAGCTTATACGCCCGAGCGGGGGGGCGTTCCTACAATGAGCAGTTCTTC,CASSLYARAGGRSYNEQFF
TRBV10-3,NA,NA,TRBJ1-5,TGTGCCATCAGCTCCCGGGGGGGGTATAACAATCAGCCCCAGCATTTT,CAISSRGGYNNQPQHF
TRBV5-4,NA,TRBD2,TRBJ2-5,TGTGCCAGCAGCTTCGGGGGGGTTACACAAGAGACCCAGTACTTC,CASSFGGVTQETQYF
TRBV7-8,NA,TRBD1,TRBJ2-1,TGTGCCAGCAGCTTAGGTAGTGTTGGGACAGGGGTGAGGAATGAGCAGTTCTTC,CASSLGSVGTGVRNEQFF
TRBV30,NA,NA,TRBJ2-7,TGTGCCTGGAGTGTCTTTGGGGGCTCCTCCTACGAGCAGTACTTC,CAWSVFGGSSYEQYF
TRBV7-3,NA,TRBD1,TRBJ2-7,TGTGCCAGGGTGACAGGGCCCTACGAGCAGTACTTC,CARVTGPYEQYF
TRBV30,NA,TRBD2,TRBJ2-4,TGTGCCTGGAGTGTACCTAGCGGGGGGGCCCGAGCCAAAAACATTCAGTACTTC,CAWSVPSGGARAKNIQYF
TRBV21-1,NA,NA,TRBJ1-2,TGTGCCAGCAGCCCCCTAGCGGGCCTAAGTGGGGACTATGGCTACACCTTC,CASSPLAGLSGDYGYTF
TRBV9,NA,NA,TRBJ2-1,TGTGCCAGCAGCGCCCGGGCGGGGCCTGAGCAGTTCTTC,CASSARAGPEQFF
TRBV5-1,NA,TRBD1,TRBJ1-1,TGCGCCAGCAACTTCACAGGGGAGAACACTGAAGCTTTCTTT,CASNFTGENTEAFF
TRBV19,NA,TRBD1,TRBJ1-6,TGTGCCAGTAGTCCGCAAGGACAGGGCTATAATTCACCCCTCCACTTT,CASSPQGQGYNSPLHF
TRBV5-1,NA,TRBD1,TRBJ1-2,TGCGCCAGCAGCTTGGGACAGGGATCCTATGGCTACACCTTC,CASSLGQGSYGYTF
TRBV2,few,TRBD2,TRBJ2-5,TGTGCCAGCCGCCAGCGGGGGGCAGGGCAAGAGACCCAGTACTTC,CASRQRGAGQETQYF
TRBV12-5,NA,NA,TRBJ1-6,TGTGCTAGTGGTTGGGAGCATTCACCCCTCCACTTT,CASGWEHSPLHF
TRBV6-5,NA,NA,TRBJ1-1,TGTGCCAGCAGTTCCACCGGGACAATGAACACTGAAGCTTTCTTT,CASSSTGTMNTEAFF
TRBV30,NA,NA,TRBJ2-2,TGTGCCTGGAGCTTGAACACCGGGGAGCTGTTTTTT,CAWSLNTGELFF
TRBV6-5,NA,TRBD1,TRBJ1-1,TGTGCCAGCACGGTCGGACAGGTGGGTACTGAAGCTTTCTTT,CASTVGQVGTEAFF
TRBV5-1,NA,NA,TRBJ2-5,TGCGCCAGCAGCGCAACAGGGGGAGGGTACCAAGAGACCCAGTACTTC,CASSATGGGYQETQYF
TRBV13,NA,TRBD1,TRBJ2-7,TGTGCCAGCAGTACTACAGGGGGTCGCGACGAGCAGTACTTC,CASSTTGGRDEQYF
TRBV14,few,TRBD2,TRBJ2-3,TGTGCCAGCAGCCCACTAGCGGGGGGGAGGACAGATACGCAGTATTTT,CASSPLAGGRTDTQYF
TRBV7-2,once,TRBD2,TRBJ2-5,TGTGCCAGCAGCACAAACGGGAGGGTCCAAGAGACCCAGTACTTC,CASSTNGRVQETQYF
TRBV30,NA,TRBD1,TRBJ2-7,TGTGCCTGGAGTTGGGGACAGGGGGTCCACGAGCAGTACTTC,CAWSWGQGVHEQYF
TRBV7-9,NA,NA,TRBJ2-1,TGTGCCAGCAGCTTAGTTCTAGCTAGTGAGCAGTTCTTC,CASSLVLASEQFF
TRBV5-1,NA,TRBD2,TRBJ2-7,TGCGCCAGCAGCTTCGGGGGGTACTCCTACGAGCAGTACTTC,CASSFGGYSYEQYF
TRBV19,NA,TRBD1,TRBJ1-1,TGTGCCAGTAGTGCCCGACAGGGATTGGAGAACTCTGAAGCTTTCTTT,CASSARQGLENSEAFF
TRBV5-6,NA,NA,TRBJ1-2,TGTGCCAGCAGCTTGGGGACATCTAACTATGGCTACACCTTC,CASSLGTSNYGYTF